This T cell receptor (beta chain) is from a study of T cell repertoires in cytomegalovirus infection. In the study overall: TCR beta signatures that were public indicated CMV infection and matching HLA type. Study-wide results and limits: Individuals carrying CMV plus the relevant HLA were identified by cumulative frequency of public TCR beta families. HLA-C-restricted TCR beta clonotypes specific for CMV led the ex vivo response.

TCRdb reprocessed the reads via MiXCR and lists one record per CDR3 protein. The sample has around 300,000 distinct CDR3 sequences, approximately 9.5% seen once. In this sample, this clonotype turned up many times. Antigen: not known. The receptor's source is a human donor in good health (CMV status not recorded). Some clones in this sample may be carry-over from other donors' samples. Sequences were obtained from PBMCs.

CDR3 DNA sequence: TGTGCCAGCAGCTCCCCGGGGAGGGGAGACTACGAGCAGTACTTC. This codes for CASSSPGRGDYEQYF. The gene calls are TRBV7-2 and TRBJ2-7, with 7 bases that match TRBD2. The CDR3 loop spans 15 amino acids. V trimming: 4 bases; J trimming: 3 bases; junction bases outside the gene matches: 9. Germline V gene data show CDR1 as SGHTA and CDR2 as FQGNSA.